This T cell receptor beta chain was retrieved from a study of T cells in Graves' hyperthyroidism and ophthalmopathy. This clonotype has a count of ten or more. Its specificity is not known. Graves' hyperthyroidism is called stable when ophthalmopathy does not progress within 18 months. Clinical symptoms, serum thyroxine, TRAb, thyroid ultrasound and orbital computed tomography established diagnosis. Study-wide points: Blood also showed most of the thyroid clonotypes that were expanded above 0.001.

The CDR3 contains 10 residues. J gave up 7 bases and V 3 bases, and 0 bases lay outside the gene matches. Germline CDR1 reads DFQATT; CDR2 reads SNEGSKA (reference sequence). TCR beta CDR3 regions were amplified from RNA. The HTBI primer set drove a first-round RT-PCR of the TCR CDR3. TCRdb fed the multiplex PCR reads into MiXCR, producing one record per CDR3 protein. Of about 98,000 distinct CDR3 sequences listed, approximately 39% are singletons. Sequencing was carried out using peripheral blood or thyroid tissue (not recorded which). V is TRBV20-1 and J is TRBJ2-7; TRBD2 matches 7 bases. The source is a woman under 40 with Graves' hyperthyroidism. CDR3 coding DNA: TGCAGTGCTAGCGGGGGGGAGCAGTACTTC. It is translated as CSASGGEQYF.